A selection of T cell receptor beta chains follows, all from one sample in a study of untreated major depressive disorder. Data came from immunoSEQ multiplex PCR; TCRdb stores just in-frame clones and leaves some out. The sample has tens of thousands of clones; roughly 86% are singletons. What was sequenced was CD4+ T cells from PBMCs. Receptor source: a young woman in good health. CDR3s include the opening cysteine and the closing phenylalanine or tryptophan.

CDR3aa: CASSFRTASSYNSPLHF; v_gene: TRBV5-1; j_gene: TRBJ1-6; len: 17
CDR3aa: CASSAGPTVADNSPLHF; v_gene: TRBV9; j_gene: TRBJ1-6; len: 17
CDR3aa: CASSLAGQSWQPQHF; v_gene: TRBV7-2; j_gene: TRBJ1-5; len: 15
CDR3aa: CASSLGQSGNQPQHF; v_gene: TRBV7-6; j_gene: TRBJ1-5; len: 15
CDR3aa: CASSTGTGLYEQYF; v_gene: TRBV19; j_gene: TRBJ2-7; len: 14
CDR3aa: CASSPRPVGEQYF; v_gene: TRBV18; j_gene: TRBJ2-7; len: 13
CDR3aa: CASSLSDRAGQETQYF; v_gene: TRBV27; j_gene: TRBJ2-5; len: 16
CDR3aa: CAISEGKRGQGTDTQYF; v_gene: TRBV10-3; j_gene: TRBJ2-3; len: 17
CDR3aa: CASSLRGSVFSPLHF; v_gene: TRBV7-9; j_gene: TRBJ1-6; len: 15
CDR3aa: CASSYAGGNEKLFF; v_gene: TRBV6-5; j_gene: TRBJ1-4; len: 14
CDR3aa: CAWSANSGTEAFF; v_gene: TRBV30; j_gene: TRBJ1-1; len: 13
CDR3aa: CASRVDRGRGNTEAFF; v_gene: TRBV10-2; j_gene: TRBJ1-1; len: 16
CDR3aa: CASRNRVNTEAFF; v_gene: TRBV2; j_gene: TRBJ1-1; len: 13
CDR3aa: CSVARAGGGDTQYF; v_gene: TRBV29-1; j_gene: TRBJ2-3; len: 14
CDR3aa: CAWSAGVGGGNTIYF; v_gene: TRBV30; j_gene: TRBJ1-3; len: 15
CDR3aa: CASSLPPGGPNTGELFF; v_gene: TRBV27; j_gene: TRBJ2-2; len: 17